A selection of T cell receptor beta chains follows, all from one sample in a study of blood T cell repertoires in COVID-19. The data were produced by immunoSEQ multiplex PCR, yet TCRdb's version contains in-frame clones alone and is incomplete. Of fewer than 60,000 clones in the sample, approximately 88% were seen once. The specimen sequenced was peripheral blood. The source is a human donor with active COVID-19. The donor label of this sample is uncertain. The CDR3 runs from the conserved cysteine through the conserved F or W. A D gene is named only where the DNA matches it firmly. The size field is filled for only some rows; it gives once, few, many or a size class.

CDR3nt: TGTGCCAGCAGCTTGAACAGAAAAGAGACCCAGTACTTC
CDR3aa: CASSLNRKETQYF
v_gene: TRBV7-9
d_gene: NA
abundance: NA
j_gene: TRBJ2-5

CDR3nt: TGTGCCAGCAGCCAAGGTTTTAGTAGCGGGGCTAGCACAGATACGCAGTATTTT
CDR3aa: CASSQGFSSGASTDTQYF
v_gene: TRBV4-2
d_gene: TRBD2
abundance: NA
j_gene: TRBJ2-3

CDR3nt: TGTGCCAGCAGTCCTAGACAGGGACGGGCAAACGAAAAACTGTTTTTT
CDR3aa: CASSPRQGRANEKLFF
v_gene: TRBV7-6
d_gene: TRBD1
abundance: NA
j_gene: TRBJ1-4

CDR3nt: TGCAGCGCCGGGACTAGCGGGGGGTACTCCTACAATGAGCAGTTCTTC
CDR3aa: CSAGTSGGYSYNEQFF
v_gene: TRBV29-1
d_gene: TRBD2
abundance: once
j_gene: TRBJ2-1

CDR3nt: TGTGCCAGCAGTACTAGCTCTGGAAACACCATATATTTT
CDR3aa: CASSTSSGNTIYF
v_gene: TRBV12-3/TRBV12-4
d_gene: NA
abundance: NA
j_gene: TRBJ1-3

CDR3nt: TGTGCCAGCAAGGGCGAAATCGGACTTAACTACGAGCAGTACTTC
CDR3aa: CASKGEIGLNYEQYF
v_gene: TRBV27
d_gene: NA
abundance: NA
j_gene: TRBJ2-7

CDR3nt: TGCGCCAGCAGCCCTCGGACTAGCGGGAGCTACAATGAGCAGTTCTTC
CDR3aa: CASSPRTSGSYNEQFF
v_gene: TRBV5-1
d_gene: TRBD2
abundance: NA
j_gene: TRBJ2-1

CDR3nt: TGTGCCAGCACCAAGACGGGAGCAAGTGAGACCCAGTACTTC
CDR3aa: CASTKTGASETQYF
v_gene: TRBV9
d_gene: NA
abundance: NA
j_gene: TRBJ2-5

CDR3nt: TGTGCCAGCAGTGAATGGGCCAATCAGCCCCAGCATTTT
CDR3aa: CASSEWANQPQHF
v_gene: TRBV6-1
d_gene: NA
abundance: NA
j_gene: TRBJ1-5

CDR3nt: TGTGCCAGCAGTGAAAACTCGGTGGGCAATCAGCCCCAGCATTTT
CDR3aa: CASSENSVGNQPQHF
v_gene: TRBV2
d_gene: NA
abundance: NA
j_gene: TRBJ1-5

CDR3nt: TGTGCCAGCAGTTGGACAGCTTATGGCTACACCTTC
CDR3aa: CASSWTAYGYTF
v_gene: TRBV6-2/TRBV6-3
d_gene: NA
abundance: NA
j_gene: TRBJ1-2

CDR3nt: TGTGCCAGCAGCCAAGGCAGGGAAGCTTTCTTT
CDR3aa: CASSQGREAFF
v_gene: TRBV3-1/TRBV3-2
d_gene: NA
abundance: NA
j_gene: TRBJ1-1

CDR3nt: TGTGCCAGCATGCGGGGTGAGGGCACTGAAGCTTTCTTT
CDR3aa: CASMRGEGTEAFF
v_gene: TRBV12-3/TRBV12-4
d_gene: NA
abundance: NA
j_gene: TRBJ1-1

CDR3nt: TGTGCCAGAACCCCCAGCGGATACTACGAGCAGTACTTC
CDR3aa: CARTPSGYYEQYF
v_gene: TRBV5-3
d_gene: NA
abundance: NA
j_gene: TRBJ2-7

CDR3nt: TGTGCCAGCAGCAAGGAGGGTCCGGGGAACACTGAAGCTTTCTTT
CDR3aa: CASSKEGPGNTEAFF
v_gene: TRBV7-8
d_gene: NA
abundance: NA
j_gene: TRBJ1-1

CDR3nt: TGTGCCAGCAGCTTGGGGTCGCGGGTACAAGGCTACACCTTC
CDR3aa: CASSLGSRVQGYTF
v_gene: TRBV5-6
d_gene: NA
abundance: NA
j_gene: TRBJ1-2

CDR3nt: TGTGCCAGCAGCTTAGGTCAGAGGAGCACTGAAGCTTTCTTT
CDR3aa: CASSLGQRSTEAFF
v_gene: TRBV7-2
d_gene: NA
abundance: NA
j_gene: TRBJ1-1

CDR3nt: TGTGCCAGCAGTTCGACAGCACAGGCTCTCAATGAGCAGTTCTTC
CDR3aa: CASSSTAQALNEQFF
v_gene: TRBV6-5
d_gene: NA
abundance: once
j_gene: TRBJ2-1

CDR3nt: TGTGCCAGCAGTCGAGCTGGACAGGGTGGCAATCAGCCCCAGCATTTT
CDR3aa: CASSRAGQGGNQPQHF
v_gene: TRBV2
d_gene: TRBD1
abundance: NA
j_gene: TRBJ1-5

CDR3nt: TGTGCCAGCGCCGTGGGACAGAGAAATCAGCCCCAGCATTTT
CDR3aa: CASAVGQRNQPQHF
v_gene: TRBV2
d_gene: TRBD1
abundance: few
j_gene: TRBJ1-5

CDR3nt: TGTGCCAGCATCAACTCCTTTCGGGGGGAGTACGAGCAGTACTTC
CDR3aa: CASINSFRGEYEQYF
v_gene: TRBV14
d_gene: TRBD2
abundance: NA
j_gene: TRBJ2-7

CDR3nt: TGCGCCAGCAGCCCCGGTCCAGGGGGTTCCTCCGAGCAGTACTTC
CDR3aa: CASSPGPGGSSEQYF
v_gene: TRBV5-1
d_gene: TRBD1
abundance: NA
j_gene: TRBJ2-7

CDR3nt: TGCAGTGGGACTGACTCCTACGAGCAGTACTTC
CDR3aa: CSGTDSYEQYF
v_gene: TRBV20-1
d_gene: NA
abundance: NA
j_gene: TRBJ2-7

CDR3nt: TGTGCCAGCAGCCCAGATCTGACAGGGAGTTACGAGCAGTACTTC
CDR3aa: CASSPDLTGSYEQYF
v_gene: TRBV11-2
d_gene: TRBD1
abundance: NA
j_gene: TRBJ2-7

CDR3nt: TGTGCCAGCACATCAGGGGGCAGAGAGACCCAGTACTTC
CDR3aa: CASTSGGRETQYF
v_gene: TRBV12-3/TRBV12-4
d_gene: TRBD1
abundance: few
j_gene: TRBJ2-5

CDR3nt: TGTGCCAGCAGCTCGTGGACTAGCCAGTACGAGCAGTACTTC
CDR3aa: CASSSWTSQYEQYF
v_gene: TRBV11-2
d_gene: TRBD2
abundance: NA
j_gene: TRBJ2-7

CDR3nt: TGTGCCAGCAGCCAGAGCGGGAGCGGCGATGAGCAGTTCTTC
CDR3aa: CASSQSGSGDEQFF
v_gene: TRBV7-3
d_gene: TRBD2
abundance: NA
j_gene: TRBJ2-1

CDR3nt: TGTGCCAGCAGCTCCGGACTAGCGGAGACAGATACGCAGTATTTT
CDR3aa: CASSSGLAETDTQYF
v_gene: TRBV7-2
d_gene: TRBD2
abundance: NA
j_gene: TRBJ2-3

CDR3nt: TGCGCCAGCAGCTCCAGTGGAGTGGGCGAGCAGTACTTC
CDR3aa: CASSSSGVGEQYF
v_gene: TRBV5-1
d_gene: NA
abundance: NA
j_gene: TRBJ2-7

CDR3nt: TGTGCCAGCAGCACCAGGGAGGAATCACCCCTCCACTTT
CDR3aa: CASSTREESPLHF
v_gene: TRBV7-9
d_gene: NA
abundance: NA
j_gene: TRBJ1-6

CDR3nt: TGTGCCAGCAGCTTACCCTGGTGGACTACCACGGACGATGAGCAGTTCTTC
CDR3aa: CASSLPWWTTTDDEQFF
v_gene: TRBV11-2
d_gene: NA
abundance: NA
j_gene: TRBJ2-1

CDR3nt: TGCAGTGCTAGTCTTCCCCAGGGGGACAGCTGGGAGCAGTACTTC
CDR3aa: CSASLPQGDSWEQYF
v_gene: TRBV20-1
d_gene: TRBD1
abundance: NA
j_gene: TRBJ2-7

CDR3nt: TGTGCCAGCAGTTACGGGAACCGAGGGGGCCATCCCAATGAGCAGTTCTTC
CDR3aa: CASSYGNRGGHPNEQFF
v_gene: TRBV6-2/TRBV6-3
d_gene: TRBD1
abundance: once
j_gene: TRBJ2-1

CDR3nt: TGTGCCAGCAGCTTAGCCGTGAGGACAGCAACAGATACGCAGTATTTT
CDR3aa: CASSLAVRTATDTQYF
v_gene: TRBV7-6
d_gene: NA
abundance: NA
j_gene: TRBJ2-3

CDR3nt: TGTGCCAGCAGCTTAGGTCAGAACTATGGCTACACCTTC
CDR3aa: CASSLGQNYGYTF
v_gene: TRBV7-3
d_gene: NA
abundance: NA
j_gene: TRBJ1-2

CDR3nt: TGTGCCAGCACCCTGGACAGGGTCTACGAGCAGTACTTC
CDR3aa: CASTLDRVYEQYF
v_gene: TRBV2
d_gene: TRBD1
abundance: NA
j_gene: TRBJ2-7

CDR3nt: TGTGCCAGCAGTGAAGCATTAGCGGGAGCAGATACGCAGTATTTT
CDR3aa: CASSEALAGADTQYF
v_gene: TRBV2
d_gene: TRBD2
abundance: NA
j_gene: TRBJ2-3

CDR3nt: TGTGCCAGCAGTGAAGGTCGCTCTGGAAACACCATATATTTT
CDR3aa: CASSEGRSGNTIYF
v_gene: TRBV6-1
d_gene: NA
abundance: NA
j_gene: TRBJ1-3

CDR3nt: TGTGCCAGCAGCCAAGCCGGGAGGGAGCAGTACTTC
CDR3aa: CASSQAGREQYF
v_gene: TRBV3-1/TRBV3-2
d_gene: TRBD2
abundance: NA
j_gene: TRBJ2-7

CDR3nt: TGTGCCAGCAGTTTGGGTCGACATTTCCAAGAGACCCAGTACTTC
CDR3aa: CASSLGRHFQETQYF
v_gene: TRBV6-2/TRBV6-3
d_gene: NA
abundance: NA
j_gene: TRBJ2-5

CDR3nt: TGTGCCAGCAGTGAACACGGGACCTACGAGCAGTACTTC
CDR3aa: CASSEHGTYEQYF
v_gene: TRBV6-1
d_gene: NA
abundance: NA
j_gene: TRBJ2-7

CDR3nt: TGTGCCAGCAGCTTAGGGTCTAGCGGTCTCACAGATACGCAGTATTTT
CDR3aa: CASSLGSSGLTDTQYF
v_gene: TRBV7-9
d_gene: TRBD2
abundance: NA
j_gene: TRBJ2-3

CDR3nt: TGTGCCAGCAGTCCAGGAACGCTAGCGGGAGGTGCTTACAATGAGCAGTTCTTC
CDR3aa: CASSPGTLAGGAYNEQFF
v_gene: TRBV6-2/TRBV6-3
d_gene: TRBD2
abundance: NA
j_gene: TRBJ2-1

CDR3nt: TGTGCCAGCACCCAGACCGCAGGGTATCAGCCCCAGCATTTT
CDR3aa: CASTQTAGYQPQHF
v_gene: TRBV28
d_gene: NA
abundance: NA
j_gene: TRBJ1-5

CDR3nt: TGTGCCAGCAGTTACGGGCAGAACACTGAAGCTTTCTTT
CDR3aa: CASSYGQNTEAFF
v_gene: TRBV6-2/TRBV6-3
d_gene: NA
abundance: NA
j_gene: TRBJ1-1

CDR3nt: TGTGCCAGCAGCCCGCAGGGGGGCAATGAGCAGTTCTTC
CDR3aa: CASSPQGGNEQFF
v_gene: TRBV7-2
d_gene: NA
abundance: NA
j_gene: TRBJ2-1

CDR3nt: TGCGCCAGCAGCCATCCCAGGGCTACTAATGAAAAACTGTTTTTT
CDR3aa: CASSHPRATNEKLFF
v_gene: TRBV4-1
d_gene: NA
abundance: NA
j_gene: TRBJ1-4

CDR3nt: TGTGCCAGCAGCTTACAGGGTGTATCCTACAATGAGCAGTTCTTC
CDR3aa: CASSLQGVSYNEQFF
v_gene: TRBV11-3
d_gene: NA
abundance: NA
j_gene: TRBJ2-1

CDR3nt: TGTGCCAGCAGCGTAGAAGGAGACTGGGGCTTCAATGAGCAGTTCTTC
CDR3aa: CASSVEGDWGFNEQFF
v_gene: TRBV9
d_gene: NA
abundance: once
j_gene: TRBJ2-1

CDR3nt: TGTGCCAGCAGCTTTACGGGTACGGGGTATGGCTACACCTTC
CDR3aa: CASSFTGTGYGYTF
v_gene: TRBV11-2
d_gene: NA
abundance: NA
j_gene: TRBJ1-2

CDR3nt: TGTGCCAGCAGCCCTACTTCCCGACAGGGGACCCGGGGGGAGCAGTACTTC
CDR3aa: CASSPTSRQGTRGEQYF
v_gene: TRBV27
d_gene: TRBD1
abundance: NA
j_gene: TRBJ2-7

CDR3nt: TGTGCCAGCAGCTTAGGGCCAGGGACTGAAGCTTTCTTT
CDR3aa: CASSLGPGTEAFF
v_gene: TRBV11-3
d_gene: NA
abundance: NA
j_gene: TRBJ1-1

CDR3nt: TGTGCCAGCAGCTTGGAGACGTACGAGCAGTACTTC
CDR3aa: CASSLETYEQYF
v_gene: TRBV7-9
d_gene: NA
abundance: NA
j_gene: TRBJ2-7

CDR3nt: TGTGCCAGCAGCCGCGGGGACAGGGGCACAGATACGCAGTATTTT
CDR3aa: CASSRGDRGTDTQYF
v_gene: TRBV11-2
d_gene: TRBD1
abundance: NA
j_gene: TRBJ2-3